Below are 11 T cell receptor beta chains sequenced from a single sample in a study of response to subunit inactivated influenza vaccine. TCRdb ran MiXCR on the RT-PCR reads and lists one entry per CDR3 protein. This repertoire shows about 800,000 distinct CDR3 sequences, approximately 22% found once; its top ten account for about 9.4%. The sequenced sample was PBMCs from blood, obtained 5 days after vaccination. Receptor source: a man aged 45-65 years who received an inactivated influenza vaccine.

This clonotype was counted between two and nine times. The chain employs TRBV5-5 and TRBJ2-1, with a tentative D call TRBD1 (6 bases). Trimming took off 0 bases at V and 7 bases at J, with 8 bases between the two ends. The CDR3 is 13 residues long. Germline CDR1 is SGHKS and CDR2 is YYEKEE (reference sequence). The CDR3 region is CASSLARGNEQFF. CDR3 in DNA: TGTGCCAGCAGCTTGGCCAGGGGAAATGAGCAGTTCTTC.

The chain combines TRBV7-9 with TRBJ2-1, with TRBD2 matching over 7 bases. The germline gives CDR1 SEHNR, CDR2 FQNEAQ (reference sequence). J gave up 2 bases and V 4 bases, and 5 bases lay outside the gene matches. The CDR3 runs to 15 residues. The CDR3 region is CASSSRGEPYNEQFF. Here the CDR3 DNA reads TGTGCCAGCAGCTCCCGGGGGGAGCCCTACAATGAGCAGTTCTTC.

This clonotype was picked up many times. The V and J genes are TRBV20-1 and TRBJ2-7, with TRBD2 matching 9 bases. The CDR3 contains 16 residues. Germline V gene data show CDR1 as DFQATT and CDR2 as SNEGSKA (reference sequence). The V segment lost 2 bases and the J segment 2 bases; nucleotides outside the gene matches: 10. The CDR3, as DNA: TGCAGTGCTAGATCTAGGAACTTAGCGGGAGCCTACGAGCAGTACTTC. Protein: CSARSRNLAGAYEQYF.

The chain carries TRBV3-1 and TRBJ2-5, with unresolved D. CDR1 and CDR2 from the germline V gene are LGHDT and YNNKEL (reference sequence). V was clipped by 4 bases and J by 5 bases, with 17 bases between them. The CDR3 length is 15 residues. The CDR3 protein is CASSRSPGSGETQYF. The CDR3, as DNA: TGTGCCAGCAGCCGAAGCCCAGGCTCTGGGGAGACCCAGTACTTC.

V gene TRBV4-3 combines with J gene TRBJ2-5; the D is unclear. The CDR3 covers 14 residues. Germline V gene data show CDR1 as LGHNA and CDR2 as YSLEER. V lost 0 bases and J lost 9, with 14 bases in between. The CDR3 sequence is CASSQDRGPPPQYF. CDR3 in DNA: TGCGCCAGCAGCCAAGATCGTGGGCCTCCTCCCCAGTACTTC.

This clonotype was recorded at least ten times. The chain uses TRBV5-4 and TRBJ2-7, with 8 bases identical to TRBD1. J gave up 4 bases and V 1 base, and 7 bases lay outside the gene matches. The CDR3 spans 15 residues. Germline V gives CDR1 SGHNT, CDR2 YYREEE (reference sequence). Here the CDR3 reads CASSLKGQALYEQYF. DNA for the CDR3: TGTGCCAGCAGCTTGAAGGGACAGGCATTATACGAGCAGTACTTC.

This clonotype was detected only a few times. The chain carries TRBV12-3 or TRBV12-4 and TRBJ2-1; D is possibly TRBD1 or TRBD2 (5 bases each). Trimming left V 6 bases short and J 4 bases short, with 16 bases between. The length of the CDR3 is 15 residues. CDR3 protein: CASSTEGRPYNEQFF. CDR3 nucleotide sequence: TGTGCCAGCAGCACAGAGGGACGGCCGTACAATGAGCAGTTCTTC.

The chain employs TRBV20-1 and TRBJ2-7; tentatively, D is TRBD1 or TRBD2 (6 bases each). The V end was cut by 0 bases, the J end by 2 bases, with 14 bases between. The V gene's germline CDR1 is DFQATT and CDR2 SNEGSKA (reference sequence). The CDR3 has 15 residues. The CDR3 sequence: CSARDVRGVTYEQYF. The CDR3 DNA reads TGCAGTGCTAGAGATGTGAGGGGGGTGACCTACGAGCAGTACTTC.

The chain recombines TRBV7-2 with TRBJ2-5; 8 positions agree with TRBD2. J gave up 5 bases and V 2 bases, and 7 bases lay outside the gene matches. CDR1 and CDR2 from the germline V gene are SGHTA and FQGNSA. The CDR3 spans 15 residues. The CDR3 coding sequence is TGTGCCAGCAGCTTAAATACAGCGGGGGCGGAGACCCAGTACTTC. It encodes CASSLNTAGAETQYF.

This clonotype was recorded at least ten times. V usage is TRBV20-1 and J usage is TRBJ1-1, with a tentative D call TRBD1 (5 bases). The germline CDR1 and CDR2 sequences are DFQATT and SNEGSKA (reference sequence). V lost 1 base and J 7 bases, leaving 13 bases between the germline ends. The length of the CDR3 is 13 residues. The CDR3 nucleotides read TGCAGTGCTAGAGTGGCAGGGCTAGTTGAAGCTTTCTTT. Amino acids: CSARVAGLVEAFF.

The J gene is TRBJ2-5, the V gene TRBV28, with D perhaps matching TRBD1 (5 bases). V was shortened by 3 bases and J by 2 bases, with 13 bases between the two germline ends. Per germline, CDR1 MDHEN and CDR2 SYDVKM. The CDR3 runs 15 residues. The CDR3 region is CASSFRQSPQETQYF. DNA for the CDR3: TGTGCCAGCAGTTTTAGACAGTCACCTCAAGAGACCCAGTACTTC.